This TCR beta chain comes out of a study of cytomegalovirus exposure and HLA in healthy donors. Unrecorded immune exposure was likely among donors, who were nominally healthy when sampled. From germline, CDR1 is SGHRS and CDR2 YFSETQ. This CDR3 has 15 amino acids. V lost 0 bases and J lost 9, with 13 bases in between. This clone was observed a single time. Its antigen is not known. Whole-study findings and limits: Certain sequence variants were highly shared and formed a cluster, and this cluster was likely a sequencing artifact. With DRB1 most and HLA-C fewest, TCR association rates differed between HLA loci in a later analysis. Based on reports, TCR beta sequences accurately predicted HLA-A and HLA-B alleles for most subjects.

With 60 Vbeta and 13 Jbeta primers, the PCR was carried out. Clones were read by immunoSEQ multiplex PCR, and TCRdb kept only the in-frame ones, dropping some. The table has approximately 150,000 clones, less than 90% seen once. The TCR originated in a man younger than 40 in good health and CMV-seronegative. Input material: PBMCs. The V gene is TRBV5-1, the J gene TRBJ1-6; weak D call: TRBD1 (5 bases). The CDR3 sequence is CASSLDGTAVSPLHF. The CDR3 bases are TGCGCCAGCAGCTTGGATGGGACTGCGGTTTCACCCCTCCACTTT.